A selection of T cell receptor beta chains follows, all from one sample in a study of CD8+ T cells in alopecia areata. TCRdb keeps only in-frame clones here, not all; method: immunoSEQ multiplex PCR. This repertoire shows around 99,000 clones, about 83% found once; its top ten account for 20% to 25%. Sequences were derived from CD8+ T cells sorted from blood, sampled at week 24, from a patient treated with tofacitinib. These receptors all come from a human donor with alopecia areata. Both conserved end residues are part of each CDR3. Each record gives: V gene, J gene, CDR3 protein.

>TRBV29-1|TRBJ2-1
CSVEGEGQSSYNEQFF
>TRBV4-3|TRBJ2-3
CASSQDLKTDTQYF
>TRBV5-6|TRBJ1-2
CASSGDRGNYGYTF
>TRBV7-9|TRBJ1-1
CASSLGRGEAFF
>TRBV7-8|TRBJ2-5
CASSEPGGGEETQYF
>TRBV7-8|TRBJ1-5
CASSLNPTPGDNQPQHF
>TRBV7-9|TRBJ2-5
CASSFQKTGEETQYF
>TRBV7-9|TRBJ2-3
CASSFIAGGLSTDTQYF
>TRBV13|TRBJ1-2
CASSLTGGSDDGYTF
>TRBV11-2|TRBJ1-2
CASSLSSNYGYTF
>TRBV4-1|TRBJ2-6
CASSQVPAGSGANVLTF
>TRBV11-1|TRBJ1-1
CASSRGSGHTEAFF
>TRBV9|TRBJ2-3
CASSVGGLTDTQYF
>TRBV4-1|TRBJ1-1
CASSQTGKNTEAFF
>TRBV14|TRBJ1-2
CASSQGAFDSFFGYTF
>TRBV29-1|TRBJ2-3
CSVEDADRGRADTQYF
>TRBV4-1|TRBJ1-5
CASSRTGLSSNQPQHF
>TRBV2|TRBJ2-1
CASFSGGSYNEQFF
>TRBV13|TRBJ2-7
CASSFDGFSYEQYF
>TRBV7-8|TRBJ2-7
CASRQGDFYEQYF
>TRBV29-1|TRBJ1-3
CSVSRWGPSGNTIYF
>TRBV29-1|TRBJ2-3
CSTGLDTQYF
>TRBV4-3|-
CASSHGTSGGRYEQYF
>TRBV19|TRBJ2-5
CASSMGLAGGTETQYF
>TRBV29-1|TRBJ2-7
CSVPLGQGLTYEQYF
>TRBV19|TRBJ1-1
CASSAPGGALEAFF
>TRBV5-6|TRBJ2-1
CASSLGISYNEQFF
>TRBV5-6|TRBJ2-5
CASSFQGAQDRQYF
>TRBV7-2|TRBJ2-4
CASSPIFRLAKNIQYF
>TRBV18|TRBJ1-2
CASSPIGDSVYGYTF
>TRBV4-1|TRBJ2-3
CASSHQPGQSTDTQYF
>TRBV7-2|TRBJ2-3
CASSLVSGGGDTQYF
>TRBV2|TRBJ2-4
CASSEAPRQGTDIQYF
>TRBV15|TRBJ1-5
CATSRDRGNQPQHF
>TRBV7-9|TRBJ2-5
CASSFGMQGAVETQYF
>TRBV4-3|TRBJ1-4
CASSQDHGRDSYEKLFF
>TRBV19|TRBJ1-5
CASSMGTGFAWPQHF
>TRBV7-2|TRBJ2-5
CASSPSPGPPVQETQYF
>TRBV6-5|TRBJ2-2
CASSYGTGGPGELFF
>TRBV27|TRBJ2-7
CASSSGLAYEQYF
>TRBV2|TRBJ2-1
CASSEPGSSYNEQFF
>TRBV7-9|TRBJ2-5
CASSLGGFQETQYF
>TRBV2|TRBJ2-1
CASSEGDYNEQFF
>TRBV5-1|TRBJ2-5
CASSFLLAGDQETQYF
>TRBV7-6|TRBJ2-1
CASSFPGTFDEQFF
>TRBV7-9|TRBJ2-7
CASSRAQGNSYEQYF
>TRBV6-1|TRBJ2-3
CASSLLAGESDTQYF
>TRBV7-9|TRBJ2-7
CASVIRGEQYF
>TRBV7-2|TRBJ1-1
CASRERTGGEAFF
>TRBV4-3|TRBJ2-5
CASSQENHYQETQYF
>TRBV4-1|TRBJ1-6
CASSQAPTQGEDSPLHF
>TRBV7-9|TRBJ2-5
CASSTQGEGQETQYF